This TCR beta chain was recovered during a study of T cells in Graves' hyperthyroidism and ophthalmopathy. Amplification yielded TCR beta CDR3 regions, with RNA transcripts as the source. HTBI primers drove first-round RT-PCR of the TCR CDR3. TCRdb passed the multiplex PCR reads through MiXCR, listing each CDR3 protein once. Of hundreds of thousands of distinct CDR3 sequences listed, roughly 20% were seen once; the top ten hold 30% to 40%. The CDR3 consists of 14 residues. Germline V lookup: CDR1 SEHNR, CDR2 FQNEAQ (reference sequence). The V end was cut by 4 bases, the J end by 1 base, with 9 bases between.

Sequencing was done on a sample of blood. The rearrangement uses TRBV7-9 and TRBJ2-3; D is unresolved. This clonotype was sampled from a man aged 25 to 40 with Graves' ophthalmopathy. CDR3 coding DNA: TGTGCCAGCAGCTCCACCCGGGGCACAGATACGCAGTATTTT. This sequence encodes CASSSTRGTDTQYF. Looking up the rest from reference TRBV7-9 and TRBJ2-3 gives the full variable domain: DTGVSQNPRHKITKRGQNVTFRCDPISEHNRLYWYRQTLGQGPEFLTYFQNEAQLEKSRLLSDRFSAERPKGSFSTLEIQRTEQGDSAMYLCASSSTRGTDTQYFGPGTRLTVL.